Given below is one T cell receptor (beta chain) in context. Its specificity is unknown. The sample is drawn from a study of identifying expanded T cells in peripheral blood. Study-wide results and limits: Over around two and four weeks, about 16 and 19 clones changed, versus approximately 1.2 between replicates. Approximately two-week clone count variance significantly increased as total template count grew.

TCRdb keeps only in-frame clones here, not all; method: immunoSEQ multiplex PCR. This table holds around 120,000 clones, 70% to 90% found once. Collection occurred without any documented infections or immune events in donors. This CDR3 comprises 16 residues. Germline-derived CDR1 and CDR2 are SGDLS and YYNGEE. V gave up 4 bases and J gave up 5 bases; unmatched junction bases: 11. V usage is TRBV9 and J usage is TRBJ2-2, with TRBD1 matching 7 bases. The clonotype originates from a person aged 18-70 years in good health. Sequenced sample: blood. The CDR3 region has the DNA TGTGCCAGCAGCCCCCGCCAGGGGGATCGGACCGGGGAGCTGTTTTTT. This translates into CASSPRQGDRTGELFF.